A selection of T cell receptor beta chains follows, all from one sample in a study of regulatory T cells in long-lasting Graves disease. TCRdb processed the multiplex PCR reads anew with MiXCR; each CDR3 protein has one entry. The sample consists of hundreds of thousands of distinct CDR3 sequences, roughly 15% of them appearing once. These data also formed part of another study, on T cells in Graves' hyperthyroidism and ophthalmopathy.

Sequencing was performed on peripheral blood mononuclear cells (PBMCs), taken at new diagnosis, from a patient treated with antithyroid drugs. These receptor sequences come from a woman between 40 and 65 years old with Graves disease. Both conserved end residues are part of each CDR3. Fields, in order: V gene, J gene, D gene, clone size, CDR3 DNA, CDR3 protein. D genes are given only for firm matches. Only some rows state a clone size, as once, few, many or a class for expanded clones.

>TRBV6-2/TRBV6-3|TRBJ1-1|NA|few
TGTGCCAGCGGAAGGGTAAGGGACACTGAAGCTTTCTTT
CASGRVRDTEAFF
>TRBV7-9|TRBJ2-5|TRBD1|NA
TGTGCCAGCAGCTTAGGGATCCGGGACAGGGTTAAAGAGACCCAGTACTTC
CASSLGIRDRVKETQYF
>TRBV10-3|TRBJ2-3|NA|many
TGTGCCATTACCCGGGGGAGGCAGAACAGCAAAGATACGCAGTATTTT
CAITRGRQNSKDTQYF
>TRBV30|TRBJ1-1|TRBD1|NA
TGTGCCTTGTTACAAGGGACAGGGGCTTTCTTT
CALLQGTGAFF
>TRBV28|TRBJ1-5|NA|NA
TGTGCCAGCAGCATAGAAGGGAGGGGAGATAATCAGCCCCAGCATTTT
CASSIEGRGDNQPQHF
>TRBV12-3/TRBV12-4|TRBJ2-3|TRBD2|many
TGTGCCAGCAGCTTAGCGGGGGGGAGCACAGATACGCAGTATTTT
CASSLAGGSTDTQYF
>TRBV7-2|TRBJ1-2|TRBD1|many
TGTGCCAGCAGCCTACGGACAGGGCCCAACTATGGCTACACCTTC
CASSLRTGPNYGYTF
>TRBV12-3/TRBV12-4|TRBJ1-5|TRBD1|few
TGTGCCAGCAGTCTTCGGACAGGGGAAGGCCAGCCCCAGCATTTT
CASSLRTGEGQPQHF
>TRBV7-9|TRBJ2-7|NA|NA
TGTGCCAGCATTATTATATCCCCCGACAGAGCCTACGAGCAGTACTTC
CASIIISPDRAYEQYF
>TRBV27|TRBJ1-4|NA|few
TGTGCCAGCAGTCCCCGGTGGGGAGGGGAAAAACTGTTTTTT
CASSPRWGGEKLFF
>TRBV5-1|TRBJ1-2|TRBD1|many
TGTGCCAGCAGCCCAGGGGGCGATGGCTACACCTTC
CASSPGGDGYTF
>TRBV4-1|TRBJ1-1|NA|NA
TGCGCCAGCAGCCAAGACTCAGTAGAGGGGGTCACTGAAGCTTTCTTT
CASSQDSVEGVTEAFF